The 25 T cell receptor beta chains listed next were all sequenced from one sample in a study of radiotherapy plus CTLA-4 blockade in lung cancer. Sequencing was performed with immunoSEQ multiplex PCR; in TCRdb, only in-frame clones are kept and a portion is missing. The sample carries tens of thousands of clones, 76% recorded once. This material consisted of peripheral blood, taken from a patient treated with radiotherapy plus ipilimumab. Receptors originate from a human donor with non-small cell lung cancer who had stable disease on radiotherapy plus ipilimumab.

This clone occurred a few times. This chain connects TRBV19 to TRBJ2-2; 11 bases match TRBD2. The V gene's germline CDR1 is LNHDA and CDR2 SQIVND (reference sequence). V dropped 7 bases and J dropped 3; count of bases not matched to a gene: 10. The length of the CDR3 is 17 residues. The CDR3 coding sequence is TGTGCCAGTAAGGATAGCGGGGGGGCATCGTACACCGGGGAGCTGTTTTTT. This translates into CASKDSGGASYTGELFF. Drawing the rest from reference TRBV19 and TRBJ2-2, the complete variable domain is DGGITQSPKYLFRKEGQNVTLSCEQNLNHDAMYWYRQDPGQGLRLIYYSQIVNDFQKGDIAEGYSVSREKKESFPLTVTSAQKNPTAFYLCASKDSGGASYTGELFFGEGSRLTVL.

The CDR3 nucleotides are TGTGCCAGCAGTCTCACCGGACAAGGCTACACCTTC. Its translation: CASSLTGQGYTF. The rearrangement links TRBV28 to TRBJ1-2, with a weak D call TRBD1 (5 bases). The CDR3 extends over 12 amino acids. With 5 bases removed from V and 8 bases from J, the gap between germline ends came to 12 bases. Germline V lookup: CDR1 MDHEN, CDR2 SYDVKM.

The chain uses TRBV11-2 and TRBJ2-5; no clear D gene. Germline loops: CDR1 SGHAT, CDR2 FQNNGV. V lost 1 base and J lost 5, with 8 bases in between. This CDR3 comprises 13 residues. The CDR3 spells CASSLAGFETQYF. CDR3 DNA sequence: TGTGCCAGCAGCTTAGCAGGTTTTGAGACCCAGTACTTC.

The chain joins TRBV6-1 to TRBJ1-1; D ambiguous. CDR1 MNHNS and CDR2 SASEGT come from the germline V gene. The CDR3 contains 13 residues. V dropped 6 bases and J dropped 2 bases, with 10 bases sitting between them. This CDR3 is CASRYQFNTEAFF. For the CDR3, the DNA is TGTGCCAGCAGATATCAGTTCAACACTGAAGCTTTCTTT.

V usage is TRBV29-1 and J usage is TRBJ2-3; 9 nucleotides match TRBD1. This CDR3 contains 16 residues. The V segment lost 0 bases and the J segment 4 bases; nucleotides outside the gene matches: 8. Germline loops: CDR1 SQVTM, CDR2 ANQGSEA. In DNA, the CDR3 is TGCAGCGTTGAAGATCTTAAGACAGGGGGGTCAGATACGCAGTATTTT. Protein product: CSVEDLKTGGSDTQYF.

CDR3 bases: TGTGCCAGCAGTTACCTAGGGAACACTGAAGCTTTCTTT. Amino acids: CASSYLGNTEAFF. The chain has TRBV6-5 and TRBJ1-1; D is unclear. Trimming left V 2 bases short and J 1 base short, with 5 bases between. Germline lookup yields CDR1 MNHEY and CDR2 SVGAGI. This CDR3 is built from 13 residues.

Notes on this clone: A single base separates this from a much larger clone, so it may be a read error. Other DNA sequences in the sample encode the same CDR3. The chain carries TRBV13 and TRBJ1-2; the D gene is possibly TRBD1 (5 bases). CDR1 and CDR2 (germline): PRHDT, FYEKMQ (reference sequence). CDR3 length: 15 amino acids. CDR3 sequence (DNA): TGTCCCCGCAGCTCGGGACCGGGGGGGGGCTATGGCTACACCTTC. Translating gives CPRSSGPGGGYGYTF.

The sample holds a few counts of this clone. The chain recombines TRBV7-3 with TRBJ2-6; D call uncertain. CDR1 SGHTA and CDR2 FQGTGA come from the germline V gene. The V gene lost 2 bases and the J gene lost 0 bases, with 8 bases spanning the gap. The CDR3 contains 16 residues. The CDR3 DNA reads TGTGCCAGCAGCTTAGCAAGGGCCTCTGGGGCCAACGTCCTGACTTTC. Protein product: CASSLARASGANVLTF.

The rearrangement links TRBV7-8 to TRBJ2-5, with 10 bases matching TRBD2. CDR3 length equals 16 residues. With 0 bases clipped from V and 1 base from J, the junction kept 2 bases outside the gene matches. CDR1 and CDR2 from the germline V gene are SGHVS and FQNEAQ. CDR3 amino acids: CASSLALAGAQETQYF. In DNA form, the CDR3 reads TGTGCCAGCAGCTTAGCGCTAGCGGGGGCCCAAGAGACCCAGTACTTC.

This rearrangement joins TRBV27 to TRBJ1-2; no reliable D call. CDR1 is MNHEY, CDR2 SMNVEV, per germline (reference sequence). The length of the CDR3 is 14 residues. The ends were cut back, 2 bases at V and 8 bases at J, with 15 bases in the middle. Here the CDR3 DNA reads TGTGCCAGCAGTTTAGGTTCGGTCCCCCAGGGCTACACCTTC. Its protein is CASSLGSVPQGYTF.

This chain links TRBV11-2 with TRBJ1-2; 8 bases fit TRBD1. The CDR3 is 13 amino acids. Germline values: CDR1 SGHAT, CDR2 FQNNGV. V was pared by 4 bases and J by 8 bases, with 6 bases of the junction left unmatched. CDR3 residues: CASSWTGYAGYTF. As DNA, the CDR3 is TGTGCCAGCAGCTGGACAGGGTACGCGGGCTACACCTTC.

The chain employs TRBV19 and TRBJ1-1, with no clear D. The CDR3 sequence is 14 residues long. Germline V gene lookup returns CDR1 LNHDA and CDR2 SQIVND (reference sequence). The V and J ends lost 7 bases and 0 bases respectively, with 12 bases between them. The CDR3 bases are TGTGCCAGTACCCCCACCGCCCTGAACACTGAAGCTTTCTTT. Encoded protein: CASTPTALNTEAFF.

The chain is built from TRBV9 and TRBJ1-6, with 10 bases fitting TRBD1. Germline values: CDR1 SGDLS, CDR2 YYNGEE. V shed 4 bases and J 7 bases; nucleotides not matched to a gene: 8. The CDR3 length is 16 residues. CDR3 DNA: TGTGCCAGCAGCCCTCCTTCGGGACAGGGGAATTCACCCCTCCACTTT. Translated: CASSPPSGQGNSPLHF.

The table lists this clone with a count of one. The chain is built from TRBV9 and TRBJ2-3, with D unresolved. This CDR3 spans 12 amino acids. Germline loops: CDR1 SGDLS, CDR2 YYNGEE. V lost 4 bases and J 4 bases, leaving 7 bases between the germline ends. The CDR3 reads CASSFNSDTQYF. The CDR3 DNA reads as TGTGCCAGCAGCTTCAATTCAGATACGCAGTATTTT.

The chain joins TRBV5-1 to TRBJ1-1, with 9 bases lining up with TRBD1. Germline-derived CDR1 and CDR2 are SGHRS and YFSETQ. The CDR3 is 15 residues long. V lost 2 bases to trimming and J lost 1 base; unmatched junction nucleotides: 3. The CDR3 bases are TGCGCCAGCAGCTTCCGGACAGGGGAGAACACTGAAGCTTTCTTT. Translation gives CASSFRTGENTEAFF.

The chain combines TRBV9 with TRBJ1-1; D remains unclear. Germline V gene lookup returns CDR1 SGDLS and CDR2 YYNGEE. The CDR3 contains 15 residues. V dropped 4 bases and J dropped 0 bases, with 13 bases sitting between them. The CDR3: CASSPDGLLNTEAFF. CDR3 nucleotide sequence: TGTGCCAGCAGCCCGGACGGCCTCCTGAACACTGAAGCTTTCTTT.

The chain has TRBV27 and TRBJ2-3, with D unclear. Trimming cost V 2 bases and J 2 bases, with 14 bases left between them. The CDR3 totals 16 residues. The germline CDR1 and CDR2 sequences are MNHEY and SMNVEV (reference sequence). CDR3 DNA sequence: TGTGCCAGCAGTTTAGGCGAGGTGGGGTACACAGATACGCAGTATTTT. Translated, it gives CASSLGEVGYTDTQYF.

Notes on this clone: Different DNA sequences within this sample yield the same CDR3. The V and J genes are TRBV19 and TRBJ1-2, with D tentatively TRBD1 (6 bases). This CDR3 spans 15 amino acids. Germline V gene lookup returns CDR1 LNHDA and CDR2 SQIVND (reference sequence). The germline V and J ends were trimmed by 5 bases and 4 bases, with 17 bases remaining between them. CDR3 loop: CASSRGSTGVYGYTF. The CDR3 region has the DNA TGTGCCAGTAGTCGCGGGTCGACAGGCGTCTATGGCTACACCTTC.

This clone was detected only a few times. The V and J genes are TRBV7-9 and TRBJ2-5, with D possibly TRBD2 on 7 matching bases. There are 15 residues in the CDR3. The V and J ends lost 2 bases and 5 bases respectively, with 15 bases between them. The germline V gene has CDR1 SEHNR and CDR2 FQNEAQ (reference sequence). The DNA of the CDR3 is TGTGCCAGCAGCTTATCGGGGGGAGGGGGGGAGACCCAGTACTTC. The encoded protein is CASSLSGGGGETQYF.

This rearrangement joins TRBV27 to TRBJ2-5, with 8 bases aligning to TRBD1. There are 14 residues in the CDR3. Trimming removed 7 bases from V and 3 bases from J; junction bases left unmatched: 7. Germline V gene lookup returns CDR1 MNHEY and CDR2 SMNVEV (reference sequence). The CDR3 DNA follows: TGTGCCAGCAAACGGGGACAGGTCGAAGAGACCCAGTACTTC. Translating it yields CASKRGQVEETQYF.

The chain carries TRBV9 and TRBJ1-3; perhaps TRBD1 as D (5 bases). The ends were cut back, 0 bases at V and 4 bases at J, with 17 bases in the middle. The CDR3 consists of 17 residues. Germline CDR1 reads SGDLS; CDR2 reads YYNGEE. The CDR3 sequence is CASSVGHEGMSGNTIYF. Written as DNA, the CDR3 is TGTGCCAGCAGCGTAGGACACGAGGGGATGTCAGGAAACACCATATATTTT.

This clone was observed a few times. This rearrangement joins TRBV6-4 to TRBJ1-5; tentatively, D is TRBD1 (6 bases). Between the trimmed V and J ends, which lost 10 bases and 1 base, there was a span of 20 bases. Germline V gene data show CDR1 as MRHNA and CDR2 as SNTAGT. The CDR3 runs to 16 residues. The CDR3 nucleotides are TGTGCCACCCCGAAGGGGGAGCAGGGAAGCAATCAGCCCCAGCATTTT. It is translated as CATPKGEQGSNQPQHF.

V is TRBV5-1 and J is TRBJ1-4; TRBD1 might be the D (5 bases). CDR3 length equals 15 residues. The V end lost 3 bases, the J end lost 0 bases, and 9 bases lay between the germline ends. Germline values: CDR1 SGHRS, CDR2 YFSETQ. CDR3 nucleotides: TGCGCCAGCAGCTGGGGGACGGCAACTAATGAAAAACTGTTTTTT. Translating it yields CASSWGTATNEKLFF.

This clone was recorded once. The chain joins TRBV2 to TRBJ2-2; D is uncertain. This CDR3 spans 16 amino acids. Between the trimmed V and J ends, which lost 7 bases and 1 base, there was a span of 16 bases. The germline gives CDR1 SNHLY, CDR2 FYNNEI. The CDR3 loop reads CASTRRPPKNTGELFF. The DNA for the CDR3 is TGTGCCAGCACTCGTAGACCGCCAAAGAACACCGGGGAGCTGTTTTTT.

V is TRBV6-5 and J is TRBJ2-3; D is unclear. The CDR3 contains 11 residues. V was shortened by 8 bases and J by 5 bases, with 8 bases between the two germline ends. Germline lookup yields CDR1 MNHEY and CDR2 SVGAGI. Here the CDR3 DNA reads TGTGCCAGCGTTAAAGGAGATACGCAGTATTTT. Translated: CASVKGDTQYF.